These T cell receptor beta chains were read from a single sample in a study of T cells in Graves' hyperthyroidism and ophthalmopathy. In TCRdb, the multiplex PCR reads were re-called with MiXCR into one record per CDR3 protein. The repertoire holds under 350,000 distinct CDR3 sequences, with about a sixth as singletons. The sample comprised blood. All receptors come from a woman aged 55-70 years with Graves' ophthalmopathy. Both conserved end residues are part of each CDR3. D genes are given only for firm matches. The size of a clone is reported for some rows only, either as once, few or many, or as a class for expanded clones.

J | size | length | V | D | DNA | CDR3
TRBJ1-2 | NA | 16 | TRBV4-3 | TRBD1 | TGCGCCAGCAGCCCAAAGGCGACAGGGCAAAACTATGGCTACACCTTC | CASSPKATGQNYGYTF
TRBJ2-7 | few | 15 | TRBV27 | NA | TGTGCCAGCAGTTTAGCGGGAACAACCTACCACGAGCAGTACTTC | CASSLAGTTYHEQYF
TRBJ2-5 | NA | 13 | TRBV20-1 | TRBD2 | TGCAGTGCCCCGCAGGCGGGAGAAGAGACCCAGTACTTC | CSAPQAGEETQYF
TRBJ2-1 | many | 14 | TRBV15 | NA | TGTGCCACCAGCAGAGATCAGCTAGTCAATGAGCAGTTCTTC | CATSRDQLVNEQFF
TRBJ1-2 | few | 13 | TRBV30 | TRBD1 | TGTGCCTGGAGCACAGGGGTTGGTCGGGGCTACACCTTC | CAWSTGVGRGYTF
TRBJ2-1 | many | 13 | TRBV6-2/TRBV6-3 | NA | TGTGCCAGCAGTGACACCTACACCGATGAGCAGTTCTTC | CASSDTYTDEQFF
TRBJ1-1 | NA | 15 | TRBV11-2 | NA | TGTGCCAGCAGCACCGTAGAGAGGGGGACCGCTGAAGCTTTCTTT | CASSTVERGTAEAFF
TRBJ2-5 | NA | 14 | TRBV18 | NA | TGTGCCAGCTCACCGTGGGAGAGGCAAGAGACCCAGTACTTC | CASSPWERQETQYF
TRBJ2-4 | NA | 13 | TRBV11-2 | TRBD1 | TGTGCCAGCACCCTGACAGGGGGGAACATTCAGTACTTC | CASTLTGGNIQYF
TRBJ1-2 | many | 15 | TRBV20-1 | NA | TGCAGTGCTAGACCCACAGAGGGTCTTAACTATGGCTACACCTTC | CSARPTEGLNYGYTF
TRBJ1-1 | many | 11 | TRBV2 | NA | TGTGCCAGCAGTGAGGTCGTTGAAGCTTTCTTT | CASSEVVEAFF
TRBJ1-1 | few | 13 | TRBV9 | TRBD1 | TGTGCCAGCAGCGAGGACAGGCACACTGAAGCTTTCTTT | CASSEDRHTEAFF
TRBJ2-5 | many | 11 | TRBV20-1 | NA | TGCAGTGCTACAGCCGCTTCAGCCCAGTACTTC | CSATAASAQYF
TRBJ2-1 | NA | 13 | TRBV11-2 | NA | TGTGCCAGCAGCACTACCCGGTACAATGAGCAGTTCTTC | CASSTTRYNEQFF
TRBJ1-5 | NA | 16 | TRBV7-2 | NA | TGTGCCAGCAGCTTAGCGGGATTACTTAGCAATCAGCCCCAGCATTTT | CASSLAGLLSNQPQHF
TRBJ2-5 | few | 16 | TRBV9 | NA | TGTGCCAGCAGCGTAGCTGCAGCAGGGCAAAAGGAGACCCAGTACTTC | CASSVAAAGQKETQYF
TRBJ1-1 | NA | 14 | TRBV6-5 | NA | TGTGCCAGCAGTAACCCGACAGAAGCCCGAGGAGCTTTCTTT | CASSNPTEARGAFF